The 11 T cell receptor beta chains listed next were all sequenced from one sample in a study of blood T cell repertoires in COVID-19. Method: immunoSEQ multiplex PCR; TCRdb's copy keeps in-frame clones and lacks some. Of 150,000 to 200,000 clones in the sample, 60% to 80% were seen once. Sequenced: peripheral blood. The receptors originated from a man aged 70 or older with acute or convalescent COVID-19.

CDR3 nucleotide sequence: TGTGCCAGCAGCTCGACAGCTCAGGGTGAAAAACTGTTTTTT. This codes for CASSSTAQGEKLFF. The chain joins TRBV7-2 to TRBJ1-4; possibly TRBD1 for D (5 bases). The CDR3 sequence is 14 residues long. Trimming removed 4 bases from V and 7 bases from J, with 13 bases in between. Germline CDR1 is SGHTA and CDR2 is FQGNSA.

The chain couples TRBV19 to TRBJ2-1, with 15 bases aligning to TRBD2. Germline trimming cut 5 bases from V and 2 bases from J; bases unmatched to any gene: 10. CDR3 length: 19 amino acids. The germline CDR1 and CDR2 sequences are LNHDA and SQIVND (reference sequence). CDR3 sequence (DNA): TGTGCCAGTAGTGGGGGACTAGCGGGAGGAGCTGGCGCCTACAATGAGCAGTTCTTC. Protein: CASSGGLAGGAGAYNEQFF.

The CDR3 DNA follows: TGTGCCAGCAGGAGGGACAGGAATTCACCCCTCCACTTT. It is translated as CASRRDRNSPLHF. V gene TRBV12-3 or TRBV12-4 combines with J gene TRBJ1-6; 8 bases match TRBD1. The CDR3 spans 13 residues. With 6 bases clipped from V and 7 bases from J, the junction kept 2 bases outside the gene matches.

The chain uses TRBV11-2 and TRBJ2-1; the match to TRBD2 covers 10 bases. The CDR3 consists of 16 residues. CDR1 and CDR2 (germline): SGHAT, FQNNGV. J lost 7 bases, V lost 4 bases, and 10 bases had no gene match. CDR3 DNA: TGTGCCAGCAGCTGGAGAAGCGGGAGGGTGGGAAATGAGCAGTTCTTC. Its translation is CASSWRSGRVGNEQFF.

Comment on this clone: Other DNA sequences within the sample encode an identical CDR3. The chain couples TRBV7-2 to TRBJ2-1; tentative D call: TRBD2 (6 bases). V lost 5 bases, J lost 5 bases, and 10 bases lay in between. The CDR3 has 13 amino acids. Germline CDR1 SGHTA, CDR2 FQGNSA. CDR3 residues: CASSLGLNNEQFF. As DNA, the CDR3 is TGTGCCAGCAGCCTGGGACTTAACAATGAGCAGTTCTTC. The whole variable domain, remainder taken from reference TRBV7-2 and TRBJ2-1, is GAGVSQSPSNKVTEKGKDVELRCDPISGHTALYWYRQSLGQGLEFLIYFQGNSAPDKSGLPSDRFSAERTGGSVSTLTIQRTQQEDSAVYLCASSLGLNNEQFFGPGTRLTVL.

V and J are TRBV18 and TRBJ1-5; D unresolved. V was shortened by 2 bases and J by 2 bases, with 7 bases between the two germline ends. Germline CDR1 reads KGHSH; CDR2 reads LQKENI. The CDR3 runs 14 residues. The CDR3 DNA sequence: TGTGCCAGCTCACCAAAAGAGGGCAATCAGCCCCAGCATTTT. Protein: CASSPKEGNQPQHF.

The chain has TRBV18 and TRBJ1-6, with D possibly being TRBD1 (5 bases). The length of the CDR3 is 14 residues. V gave up 2 bases and J gave up 7 bases, with 9 bases separating them. CDR1 and CDR2 from the germline V gene are KGHSH and LQKENI. CDR3 sequence reads: CASSPGAQNSPLHF. CDR3 bases: TGTGCCAGCTCACCAGGGGCGCAGAATTCACCCCTCCACTTT. The variable domain in full, completed from reference TRBV18 and TRBJ1-6, reads NAGVMQNPRHLVRRRGQEARLRCSPMKGHSHVYWYRQLPEEGLKFMVYLQKENIIDESGMPKERFSAEFPKEGPSILRIQQVVRGDSAAYFCASSPGAQNSPLHFGNGTRLTVT.

V and J are TRBV10-1 and TRBJ2-3; 9 nucleotides line up with TRBD1. Germline V gene sequence: CDR1 WNHNN, CDR2 SYGVQD (reference sequence). The CDR3 is 14 amino acids. The V and J ends lost 9 bases and 0 bases, in that order; junction bases with no gene match: 4. The CDR3 DNA sequence: TGCGCCAGAAGGACAGGGGAAAGCACAGATACGCAGTATTTT. It translates to CARRTGESTDTQYF.

The CDR3 DNA reads TGTGCCAGCAGCTTGAACCTAGCGGGGAAGTACGAGCAGTACTTC. Translated, it gives CASSLNLAGKYEQYF. The chain links TRBV5-4 to TRBJ2-7, with TRBD2 identical over 9 bases. CDR1 is SGHNT and CDR2 is YYREEE in the germline V gene (reference sequence). Trimming took 1 base from V and 4 from J; bases not matched to a gene: 6. The CDR3 runs to 15 residues.

The chain is built from TRBV6-6 and TRBJ2-3; weak D call: TRBD2 (6 bases). Trimming shortened V by 7 bases and J by 1 base, and 9 bases separated the two germline ends. The length of the CDR3 is 13 residues. Germline V gene lookup returns CDR1 MNHNY and CDR2 SVGAGI (reference sequence). For the CDR3, the DNA is TGTGCCAGCATCTCGGGGGGCACAGATACGCAGTATTTT. It encodes CASISGGTDTQYF.

V gene TRBV28 combines with J gene TRBJ1-5; D unclear. CDR1 is MDHEN and CDR2 is SYDVKM in the germline V gene. Trimming took 3 bases from V and 4 from J, leaving 7 bases between them. There are 13 residues in the CDR3. The CDR3 region is CASSLTTNQPQHF. The CDR3, as DNA: TGTGCCAGCAGTTTGACGACAAATCAGCCCCAGCATTTT.